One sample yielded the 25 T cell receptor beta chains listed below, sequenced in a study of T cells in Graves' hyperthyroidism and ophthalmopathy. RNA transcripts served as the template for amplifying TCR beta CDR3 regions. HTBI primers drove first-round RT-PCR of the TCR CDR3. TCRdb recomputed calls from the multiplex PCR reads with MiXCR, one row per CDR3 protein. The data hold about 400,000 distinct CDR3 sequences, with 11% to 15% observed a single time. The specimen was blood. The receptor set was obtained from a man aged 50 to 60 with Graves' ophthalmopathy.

The CDR3 loop reads CASSLGRLYEQFF. For the CDR3, the DNA is TGTGCCAGCAGCTTAGGACGACTCTACGAGCAGTTCTTC. The chain is built from TRBV13 and TRBJ2-7, with D unresolved. The J call may be mistaken, given a closer DNA end match to TRBJ2-1. From germline, CDR1 is PRHDT and CDR2 FYEKMQ (reference sequence). CDR3 length: 13 residues.

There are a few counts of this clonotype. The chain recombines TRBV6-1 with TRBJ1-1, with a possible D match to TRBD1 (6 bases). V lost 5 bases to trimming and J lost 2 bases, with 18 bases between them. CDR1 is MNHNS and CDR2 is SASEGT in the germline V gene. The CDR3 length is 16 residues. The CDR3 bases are TGTGCCAGCAGTTGGGGGGCAGTCTGGGGCAACACTGAAGCTTTCTTT. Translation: CASSWGAVWGNTEAFF.

CDR3 protein: CATSDLDRGKAFF. CDR3 nucleotides: TGTGCCACCAGTGACCTGGACAGGGGTAAAGCTTTCTTT. The chain has TRBV24-1 and TRBJ1-1; 9 bases fit TRBD1. J lost 9 bases, V lost 4 bases, and 5 bases had no gene match. From germline, CDR1 is KGHDR and CDR2 SFDVKD. The CDR3 contains 13 residues.

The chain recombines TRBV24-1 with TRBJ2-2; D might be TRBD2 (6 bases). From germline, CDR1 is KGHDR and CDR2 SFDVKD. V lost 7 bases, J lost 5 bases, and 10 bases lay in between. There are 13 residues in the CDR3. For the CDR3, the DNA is TGTGCCACCAGGGGGACTTCGACCGGGGAGCTGTTTTTT. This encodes CATRGTSTGELFF.

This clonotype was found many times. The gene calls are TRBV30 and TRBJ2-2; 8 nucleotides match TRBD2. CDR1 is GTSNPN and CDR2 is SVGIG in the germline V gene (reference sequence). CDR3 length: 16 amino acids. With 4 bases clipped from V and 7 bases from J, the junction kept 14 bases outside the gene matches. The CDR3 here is CAWTRGGLGFHGELFF. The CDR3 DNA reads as TGTGCCTGGACCCGGGGGGGTTTAGGGTTTCACGGGGAGCTGTTTTTT.

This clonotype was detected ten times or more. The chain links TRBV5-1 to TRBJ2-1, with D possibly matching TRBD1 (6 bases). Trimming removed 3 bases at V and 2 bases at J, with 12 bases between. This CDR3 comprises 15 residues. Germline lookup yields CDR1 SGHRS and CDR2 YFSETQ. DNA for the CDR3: TGCGCCAGCAGCTGGGACAACGGGGCCTACAATGAGCAGTTCTTC. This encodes CASSWDNGAYNEQFF. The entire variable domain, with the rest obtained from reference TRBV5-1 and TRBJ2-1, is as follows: KAGVTQTPRYLIKTRGQQVTLSCSPISGHRSVSWYQQTPGQGLQFLFEYFSETQRNKGNFPGRFSGRQFSNSRSEMNVSTLELGDSALYLCASSWDNGAYNEQFFGPGTRLTVL.

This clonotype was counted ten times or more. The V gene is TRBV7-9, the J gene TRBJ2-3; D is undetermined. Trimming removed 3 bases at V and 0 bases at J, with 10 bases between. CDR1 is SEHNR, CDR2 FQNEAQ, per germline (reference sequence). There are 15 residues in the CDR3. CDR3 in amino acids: CASSLYTDSTDTQYF. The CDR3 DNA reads TGTGCCAGCAGCTTGTATACGGACAGCACAGATACGCAGTATTTT. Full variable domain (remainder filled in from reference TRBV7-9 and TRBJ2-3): DTGVSQNPRHKITKRGQNVTFRCDPISEHNRLYWYRQTLGQGPEFLTYFQNEAQLEKSRLLSDRFSAERPKGSFSTLEIQRTEQGDSAMYLCASSLYTDSTDTQYFGPGTRLTVL.

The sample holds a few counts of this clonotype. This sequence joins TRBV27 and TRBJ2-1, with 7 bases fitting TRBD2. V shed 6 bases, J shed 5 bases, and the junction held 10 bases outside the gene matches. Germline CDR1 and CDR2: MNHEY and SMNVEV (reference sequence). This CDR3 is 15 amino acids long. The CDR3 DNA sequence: TGTGCCAGCAGATCAACCAGGCGGGAGAACAATGAGCAGTTCTTC. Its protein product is CASRSTRRENNEQFF.

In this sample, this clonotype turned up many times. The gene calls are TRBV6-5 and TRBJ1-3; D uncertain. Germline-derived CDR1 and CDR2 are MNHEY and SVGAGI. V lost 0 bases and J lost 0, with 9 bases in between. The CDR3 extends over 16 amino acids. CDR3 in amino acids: CASSYSVRSSGNTIYF. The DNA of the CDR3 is TGTGCCAGCAGTTACTCGGTCCGAAGCTCTGGAAACACCATATATTTT.

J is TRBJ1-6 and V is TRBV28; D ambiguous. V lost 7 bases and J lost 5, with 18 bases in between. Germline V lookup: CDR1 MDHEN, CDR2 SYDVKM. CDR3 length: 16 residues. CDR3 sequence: CASTHSGNPNNSPLHF. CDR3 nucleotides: TGTGCCAGCACCCATAGCGGGAATCCCAATAATTCACCCCTCCACTTT.

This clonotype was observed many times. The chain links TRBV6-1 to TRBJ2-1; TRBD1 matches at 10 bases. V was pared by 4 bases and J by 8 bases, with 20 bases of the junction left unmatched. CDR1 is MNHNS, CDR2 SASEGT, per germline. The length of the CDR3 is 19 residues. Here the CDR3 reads CASSGPVKGGTGVFHEQFF. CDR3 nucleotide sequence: TGTGCCAGCAGTGGCCCAGTTAAGGGGGGGACAGGGGTTTTCCATGAGCAGTTCTTC.

CDR3 nucleotide sequence: TGTGCCAACACCGATTCGAACACCGGGGAGCTGTTTTTT. It translates to CANTDSNTGELFF. The chain couples TRBV10-3 to TRBJ2-2; D not resolved. The length of the CDR3 is 13 residues. Trimming cost V 10 bases and J 0 bases, with 9 bases left between them. CDR1 and CDR2 (germline): ENHRY, SYGVKD.

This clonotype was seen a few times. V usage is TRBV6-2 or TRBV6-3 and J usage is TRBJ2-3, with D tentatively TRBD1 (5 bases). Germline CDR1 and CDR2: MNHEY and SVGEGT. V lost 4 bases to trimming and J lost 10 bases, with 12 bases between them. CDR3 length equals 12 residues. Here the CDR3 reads CASSSDSLAQYF. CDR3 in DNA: TGTGCCAGCAGTTCCGACAGTCTGGCGCAGTATTTT.

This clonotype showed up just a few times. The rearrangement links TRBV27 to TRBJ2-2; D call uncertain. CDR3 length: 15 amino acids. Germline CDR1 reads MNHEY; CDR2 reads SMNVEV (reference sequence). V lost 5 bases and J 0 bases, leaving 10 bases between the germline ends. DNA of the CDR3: TGTGCCAGCAGTATGAACTACGCGAACACCGGGGAGCTGTTTTTT. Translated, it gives CASSMNYANTGELFF.

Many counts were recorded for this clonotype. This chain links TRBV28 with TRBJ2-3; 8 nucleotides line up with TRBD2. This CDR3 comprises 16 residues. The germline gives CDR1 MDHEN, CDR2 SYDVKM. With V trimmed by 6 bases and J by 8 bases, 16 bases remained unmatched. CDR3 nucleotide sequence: TGTGCCAGCAGCACTTCTCGGGAGGGCCTCGGGGGTACGCAGTATTTT. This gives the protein CASSTSREGLGGTQYF.

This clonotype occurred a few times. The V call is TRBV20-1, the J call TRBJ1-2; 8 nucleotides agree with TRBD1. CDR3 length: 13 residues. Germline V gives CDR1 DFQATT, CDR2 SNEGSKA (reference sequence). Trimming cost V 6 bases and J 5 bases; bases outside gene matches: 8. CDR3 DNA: TGCAGTGCAACTGACAGGGGAGGGTATGGCTACACCTTC. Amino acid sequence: CSATDRGGYGYTF.

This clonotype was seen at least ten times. CDR3 nucleotide sequence: TGCAGTGCTAGAGATCGGTGGGCAGGGCTCGAACTTAATTCACCCCTCCACTTT. Translation: CSARDRWAGLELNSPLHF. The chain combines TRBV20-1 with TRBJ1-6, with D possibly being TRBD1 (5 bases). Between the trimmed V and J ends, which lost 0 bases and 6 bases, there was a span of 21 bases. The CDR3 contains 18 residues. CDR1 and CDR2 (germline): DFQATT, SNEGSKA (reference sequence).

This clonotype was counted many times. The CDR3 is CASSLAGSGTGELFF. The CDR3 region has the DNA TGCGCCAGCAGCTTGGCCGGATCCGGGACCGGGGAGCTGTTTTTT. The J gene is TRBJ2-2, the V gene TRBV5-1; D unresolved. Germline loops: CDR1 SGHRS, CDR2 YFSETQ. V was clipped by 0 bases and J by 5 bases, with 11 bases between them. The CDR3 length is 15 residues.

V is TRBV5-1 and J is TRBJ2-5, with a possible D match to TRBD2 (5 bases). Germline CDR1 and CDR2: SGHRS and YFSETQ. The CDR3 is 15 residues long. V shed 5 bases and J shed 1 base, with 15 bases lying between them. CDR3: CASRPLAQIQETQYF. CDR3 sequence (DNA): TGCGCCAGCAGGCCCCTAGCACAGATCCAAGAGACCCAGTACTTC.

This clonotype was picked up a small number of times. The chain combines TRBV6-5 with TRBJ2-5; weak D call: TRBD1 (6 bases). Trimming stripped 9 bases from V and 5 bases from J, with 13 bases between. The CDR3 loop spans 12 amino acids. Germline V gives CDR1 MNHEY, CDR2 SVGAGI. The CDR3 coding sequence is TGTGCCAGTCGGACAGACGAGGAGACCCAGTACTTC. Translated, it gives CASRTDEETQYF.

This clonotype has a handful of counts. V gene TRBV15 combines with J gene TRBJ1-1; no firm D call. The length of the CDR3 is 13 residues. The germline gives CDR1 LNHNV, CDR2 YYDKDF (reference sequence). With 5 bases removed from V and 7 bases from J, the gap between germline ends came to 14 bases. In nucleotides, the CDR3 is TGTGCCACCAGCGACGGGCTCCATATTGAAGCTTTCTTT. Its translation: CATSDGLHIEAFF.

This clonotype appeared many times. The CDR3 sequence: CSARGAGDNEQFF. In DNA, the CDR3 is TGCAGTGCTAGAGGAGCGGGAGACAATGAGCAGTTCTTC. The rearrangement links TRBV20-1 to TRBJ2-1, with 8 bases that match TRBD2. After removal of 1 base from V and 5 bases from J, the junction contained 1 base not matched to a gene. The germline gives CDR1 DFQATT, CDR2 SNEGSKA (reference sequence). The CDR3 length is 13 residues.

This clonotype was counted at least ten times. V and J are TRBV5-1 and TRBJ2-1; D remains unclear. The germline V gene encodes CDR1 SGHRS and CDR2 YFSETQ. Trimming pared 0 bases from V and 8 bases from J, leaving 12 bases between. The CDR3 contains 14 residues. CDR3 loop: CASSLAWERDEQFF. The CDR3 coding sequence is TGCGCCAGCAGCTTGGCTTGGGAACGCGATGAGCAGTTCTTC.

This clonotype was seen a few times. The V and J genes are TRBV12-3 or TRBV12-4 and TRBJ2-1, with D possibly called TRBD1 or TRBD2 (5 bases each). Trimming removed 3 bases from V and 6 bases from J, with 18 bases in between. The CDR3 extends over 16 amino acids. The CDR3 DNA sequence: TGTGCCAGCAGTTTCTTTTGGGACCCCGACAGCAATGAGCAGTTCTTC. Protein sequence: CASSFFWDPDSNEQFF.

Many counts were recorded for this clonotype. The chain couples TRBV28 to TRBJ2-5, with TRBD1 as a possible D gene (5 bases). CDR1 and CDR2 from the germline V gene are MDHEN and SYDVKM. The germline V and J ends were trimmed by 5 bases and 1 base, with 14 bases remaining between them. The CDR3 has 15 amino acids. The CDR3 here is CASSQPGAGQETQYF. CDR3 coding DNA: TGTGCCAGCAGTCAACCTGGGGCAGGCCAAGAGACCCAGTACTTC.